The present entry profiles one TCR beta chain with its context. The table came from immunoSEQ multiplex PCR; TCRdb's copy has only in-frame clones and leaves some out. This sample has more than 60,000 clones, with about 86% found just once. These data belong to a study of OX40 agonist ivuxolimab in advanced cancers. Study details: Cancers in dose escalation were hepatocellular, melanoma, renal cell and head and neck.

The investigators sampled blood at baseline, at cycle 4 day 1, and at cycle 7 day 1. Material: CD4+ or CD8+ T cells sorted from blood, obtained in a trial of the OX40 agonist ivuxolimab. This TCR derives from an adult with an advanced solid tumor such as melanoma, head and neck, liver or kidney cancer.

CDR3 region: CASSVVPANSGNTIYF. The CDR3, as DNA: TGTGCCAGCAGCGTAGTTCCGGCGAACTCTGGAAACACCATATATTTT. This chain joins TRBV9 and TRBJ1-3; D remains unclear. The V end was cut by 0 bases, the J end by 0 bases, with 10 bases between. From germline, CDR1 is SGDLS and CDR2 YYNGEE. The CDR3 runs 16 residues.